This T cell receptor beta chain was documented in a study of blood T cell repertoires in COVID-19. Germline V gene lookup returns CDR1 SEHNR and CDR2 FQNEAQ (reference sequence). Trimming stripped 4 bases from V and 3 bases from J, with 12 bases between. The CDR3 is 14 amino acids. The assay was immunoSEQ multiplex PCR, and TCRdb's table has in-frame clones only and misses some. This sample carries 40,000 to 50,000 clones, about 89% of them seen once, and the ten largest clones take 20% to 25%. The sequence derives from a middle-aged man with active COVID-19. The V gene is TRBV7-9, the J gene TRBJ1-1, with D uncertain. Sequenced input: peripheral blood. The CDR3 region is CASSSPGLDTEAFF. CDR3 DNA sequence: TGTGCCAGCAGCTCCCCGGGATTGGACACTGAAGCTTTCTTT.